This T cell receptor (beta chain) was identified during a study of cytomegalovirus exposure and HLA in healthy donors. With 3 bases removed from V and 3 bases from J, the gap between germline ends came to 10 bases. Germline CDR1 SQVTM, CDR2 ANQGSEA. The CDR3 length is 13 residues. PCR employed 60 Vbeta and 13 Jbeta primers. Some clones are missing from TCRdb's copy, which holds only in-frame ones; the method was immunoSEQ multiplex PCR. The table includes about 200,000 clones, 70% to 90% detected once. This sequence was found in a woman in her 30s in good health and CMV-seronegative. Sequencing input: PBMCs. The V and J genes are TRBV29-1 and TRBJ2-3, with D hard to call. CDR3 loop: CSVDSRSTDTQYF. The DNA for the CDR3 is TGCAGCGTTGACTCCAGGTCAACAGATACGCAGTATTTT.